This TCR beta chain was recorded in a study of T cells after yellow fever vaccination. Study summary: Preparation of fractions with low cell numbers was performed using SMART-Seq v4 Ultra Low Input.

Germline V gene sequence: CDR1 SGHRS, CDR2 YFSETQ. The CDR3 sequence is 12 residues long. V shed 6 bases and J shed 7 bases, with 14 bases lying between them. Study observations and caveats: Abundant clonotypes (contaminants from the bulk population) could be present in FACS-sorted repertoires. It was a small share of clonotypes that appeared in both CD4 and CD8 compartments.

This clonotype was seen only a few times. Its antigen is still unknown. TCRdb independently ran MiXCR on the 5' RACE reads; one entry per CDR3 protein. The table includes some 350,000 distinct CDR3 sequences, over 5% detected once. The V gene is TRBV5-1, the J gene TRBJ2-7, with D perhaps being TRBD1 or TRBD2 (5 bases each). The source was PBMCs, collected 5 days after the yellow fever booster vaccination. The sequence derives from a man younger than 45 who received the YFV17D yellow fever vaccine. The CDR3 region has the DNA TGCGCCAGCACCGGGGACCTAAAAGAGCAGTACTTC. This encodes CASTGDLKEQYF.